The text below deals with one TCR beta chain. The antigen remains unidentified. This sample is part of a study of early T cells in non-severe SARS-CoV-2 infection. Across the study: The authors sequenced bulk RNA from unsorted whole blood, leaving chains unpaired.

Researchers tagged individual cDNA molecules with unique molecular identifiers. TCRdb reanalysed the 5' RACE reads using MiXCR and keeps one entry per CDR3 protein. The repertoire holds about 81,000 distinct CDR3 sequences, with 11% to 15% as singletons. Findings and limits, study-wide: Private and CD4 specificities were missed by VDJdb matching, skewed to anti-spike CD8.

Germline V CDR1 and CDR2: DFQATT, SNEGSKA (reference sequence). V lost 2 bases to trimming and J lost 0 bases; unmatched junction nucleotides: 1. The CDR3 loop spans 16 amino acids. The sequence derives from an adult who was a healthcare worker with PCR-confirmed SARS-CoV-2 infection or an uninfected control (not recorded which). V gene TRBV20-1 combines with J gene TRBJ2-2, with 12 bases lining up with TRBD2. Material: whole blood. CDR3 residues: CSARSSGGANTGELFF. The DNA for the CDR3 is TGCAGTGCTAGATCTAGCGGGGGGGCGAACACCGGGGAGCTGTTTTTT.